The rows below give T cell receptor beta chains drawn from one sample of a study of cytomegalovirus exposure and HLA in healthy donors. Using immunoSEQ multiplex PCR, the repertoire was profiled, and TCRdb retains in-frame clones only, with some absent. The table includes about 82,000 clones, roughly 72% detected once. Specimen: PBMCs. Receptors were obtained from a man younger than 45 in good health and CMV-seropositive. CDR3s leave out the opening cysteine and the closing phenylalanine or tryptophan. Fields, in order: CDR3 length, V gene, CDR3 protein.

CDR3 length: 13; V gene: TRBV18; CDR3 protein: ASSDRQGHNYGYT
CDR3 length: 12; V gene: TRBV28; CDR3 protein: AINDKTGVLEAF
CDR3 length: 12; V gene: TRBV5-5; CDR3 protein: ASSPGTGQETQY
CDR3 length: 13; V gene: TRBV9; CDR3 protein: ASSLRPATNEKLF
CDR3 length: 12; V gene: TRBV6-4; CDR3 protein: ASSDDRGREKLF
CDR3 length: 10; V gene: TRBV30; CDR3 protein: AWREGAHGYT
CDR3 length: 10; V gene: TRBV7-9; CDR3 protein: ASNRGAVKQF
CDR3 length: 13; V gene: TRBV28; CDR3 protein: ASSPPGLPSYEQY
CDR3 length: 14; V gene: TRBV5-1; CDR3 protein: ASSLTSGGTTDTQY
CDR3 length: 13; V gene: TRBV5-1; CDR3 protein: ASSLEGSGTREAF
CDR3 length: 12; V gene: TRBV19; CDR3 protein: ASSIAGYTGELF
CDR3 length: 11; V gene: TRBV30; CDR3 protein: AWSIRDRVVQY
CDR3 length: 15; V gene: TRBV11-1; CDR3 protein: ASSLTDPGTGGTEAF
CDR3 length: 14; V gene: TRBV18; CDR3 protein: ASSLRGQASSYEQY
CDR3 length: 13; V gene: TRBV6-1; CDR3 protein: ASSALGIQGTEAF
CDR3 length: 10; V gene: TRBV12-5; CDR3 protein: ASGLVSGSAF
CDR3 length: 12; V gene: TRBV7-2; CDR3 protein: ASSFEVFNQPQH
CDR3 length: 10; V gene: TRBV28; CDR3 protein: ASSFLTDTQY
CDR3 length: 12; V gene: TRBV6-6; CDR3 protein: ASSYYGAGTPLH
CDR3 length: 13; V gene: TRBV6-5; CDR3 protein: ASSTLGGLREKLF
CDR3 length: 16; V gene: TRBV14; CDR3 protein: ASSQEKGGTGVWTEAF
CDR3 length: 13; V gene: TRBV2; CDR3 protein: ASSLLAESTDTQY
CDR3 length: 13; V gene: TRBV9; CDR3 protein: ASSATGFVYDEQF
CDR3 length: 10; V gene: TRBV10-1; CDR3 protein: ASSLSSYEQY
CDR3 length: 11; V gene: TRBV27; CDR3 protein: ASKIAGGWEQY
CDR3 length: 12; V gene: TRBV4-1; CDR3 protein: ASSDGVPVQPQN
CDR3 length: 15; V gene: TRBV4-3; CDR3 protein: ASSQDRLAELRGELF
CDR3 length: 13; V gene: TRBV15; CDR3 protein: ATSVRRGGTGELF
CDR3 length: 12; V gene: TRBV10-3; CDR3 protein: AISQGNGQETQY
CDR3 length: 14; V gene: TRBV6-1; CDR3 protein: ASSEPGDYSGNTIY